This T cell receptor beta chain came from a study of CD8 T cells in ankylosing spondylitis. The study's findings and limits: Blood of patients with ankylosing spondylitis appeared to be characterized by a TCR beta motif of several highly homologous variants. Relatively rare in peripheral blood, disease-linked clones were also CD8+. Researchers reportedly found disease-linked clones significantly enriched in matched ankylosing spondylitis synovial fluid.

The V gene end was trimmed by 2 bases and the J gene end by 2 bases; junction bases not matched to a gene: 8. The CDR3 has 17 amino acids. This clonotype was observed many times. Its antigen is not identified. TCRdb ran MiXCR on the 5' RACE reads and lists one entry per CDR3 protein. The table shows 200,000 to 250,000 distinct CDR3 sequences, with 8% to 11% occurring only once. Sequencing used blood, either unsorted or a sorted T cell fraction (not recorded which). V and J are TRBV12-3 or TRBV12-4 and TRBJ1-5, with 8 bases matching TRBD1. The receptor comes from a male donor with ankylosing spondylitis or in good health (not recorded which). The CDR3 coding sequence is TGTGCCAGCAGTTTATCCGAGACAGGGGTGGGCAATCAGCCCCAGCATTTT. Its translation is CASSLSETGVGNQPQHF.